This T cell receptor (beta chain) was identified in a study of cytomegalovirus exposure and HLA in healthy donors. Study observations and caveats: Later analysis placed DRB1 highest and HLA-C lowest in TCR association rates, which differed by HLA locus. Published work reported that the classifier diagnosed cytomegalovirus status with high specificity and sensitivity.

With 60 Vbeta and 13 Jbeta primers, the PCR was carried out. Assay used: immunoSEQ multiplex PCR; TCRdb lists only in-frame clones, some missing. The profile shows 100,000 to 150,000 clones, approximately 84% of them singletons. On this clone: What it recognizes is unknown.

Looked up from germline, CDR1 is SGHAT and CDR2 is FQNNGV. Trimming removed 5 bases from V and 4 bases from J, with 24 bases in between. This CDR3 has 19 amino acids. This receptor was taken from a boy aged 2 to 9 in good health and CMV-seronegative. Sequenced: PBMCs. The V gene is TRBV11-2, the J gene TRBJ2-6, with a weak D call TRBD1 (6 bases). The CDR3 reads CASSPYGRTEGTGANVLTF. The CDR3 bases are TGTGCCAGCAGCCCATATGGGCGGACAGAGGGAACCGGGGCCAACGTCCTGACTTTC. The full variable domain, in which reference TRBV11-2 and TRBJ2-6 provide the parts outside the CDR3, is EAGVAQSPRYKIIEKRQSVAFWCNPISGHATLYWYQQILGQGPKLLIQFQNNGVVDDSQLPKDRFSAERLKGVDSTLKIQPAKLEDSAVYLCASSPYGRTEGTGANVLTFGAGSRLTVL.